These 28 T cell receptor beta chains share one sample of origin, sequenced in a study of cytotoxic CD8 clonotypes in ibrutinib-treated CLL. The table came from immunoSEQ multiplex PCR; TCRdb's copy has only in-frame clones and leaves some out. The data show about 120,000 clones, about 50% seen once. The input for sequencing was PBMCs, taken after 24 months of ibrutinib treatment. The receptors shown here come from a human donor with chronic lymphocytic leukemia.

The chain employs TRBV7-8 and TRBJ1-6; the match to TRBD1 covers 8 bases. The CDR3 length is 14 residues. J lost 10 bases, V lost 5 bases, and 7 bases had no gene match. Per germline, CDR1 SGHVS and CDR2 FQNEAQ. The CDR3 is CASSQTGAGSPLHF. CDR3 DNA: TGTGCCAGCAGCCAGACAGGGGCGGGATCACCCCTCCACTTT.

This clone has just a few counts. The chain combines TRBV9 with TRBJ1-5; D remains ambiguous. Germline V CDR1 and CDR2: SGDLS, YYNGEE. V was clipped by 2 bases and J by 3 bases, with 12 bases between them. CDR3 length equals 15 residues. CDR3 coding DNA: TGTGCCAGCAGCGTGTCGTACGGGTACAATCAGCCCCAGCATTTT. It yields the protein CASSVSYGYNQPQHF.

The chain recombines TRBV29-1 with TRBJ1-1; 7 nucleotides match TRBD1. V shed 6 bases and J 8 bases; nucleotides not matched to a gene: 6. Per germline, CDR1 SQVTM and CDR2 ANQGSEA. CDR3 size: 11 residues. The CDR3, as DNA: TGCAGCGTCGGACAGGACGGAGAAGCTTTCTTT. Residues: CSVGQDGEAFF.

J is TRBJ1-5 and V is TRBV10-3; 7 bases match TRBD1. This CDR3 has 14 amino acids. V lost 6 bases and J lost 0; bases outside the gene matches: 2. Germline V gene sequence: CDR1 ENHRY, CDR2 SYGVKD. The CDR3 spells CAISRGDSNQPQHF. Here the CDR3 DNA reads TGTGCCATCAGCAGGGGGGATAGCAATCAGCCCCAGCATTTT.

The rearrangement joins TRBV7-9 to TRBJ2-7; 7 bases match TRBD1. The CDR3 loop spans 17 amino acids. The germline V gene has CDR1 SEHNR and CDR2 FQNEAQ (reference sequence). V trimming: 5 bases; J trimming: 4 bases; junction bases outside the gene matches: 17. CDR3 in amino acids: CASSHKKQDREGYEQYF. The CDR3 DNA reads TGTGCCAGCAGCCATAAGAAGCAAGACAGGGAAGGTTACGAGCAGTACTTC.

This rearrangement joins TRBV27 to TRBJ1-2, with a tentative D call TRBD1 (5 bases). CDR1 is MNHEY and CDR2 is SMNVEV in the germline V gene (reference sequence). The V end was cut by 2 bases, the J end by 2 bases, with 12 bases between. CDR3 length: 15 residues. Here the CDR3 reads CASSLKLGENYGYTF. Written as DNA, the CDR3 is TGTGCCAGCAGTTTAAAATTGGGGGAGAACTATGGCTACACCTTC.

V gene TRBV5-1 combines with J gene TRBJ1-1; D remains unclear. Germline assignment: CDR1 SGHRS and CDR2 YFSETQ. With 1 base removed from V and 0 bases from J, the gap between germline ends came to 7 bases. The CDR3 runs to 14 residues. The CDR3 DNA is TGCGCCAGCAGCTTGACGGGCCTGAACACTGAAGCTTTCTTT. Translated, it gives CASSLTGLNTEAFF.

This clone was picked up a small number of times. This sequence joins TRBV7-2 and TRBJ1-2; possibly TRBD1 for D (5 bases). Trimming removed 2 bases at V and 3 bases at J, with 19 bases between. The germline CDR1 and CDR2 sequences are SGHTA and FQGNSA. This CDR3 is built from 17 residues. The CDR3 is CASSLNKGQGMDYGYTF. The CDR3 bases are TGTGCCAGCAGCTTAAATAAGGGTCAGGGTATGGACTATGGCTACACCTTC.

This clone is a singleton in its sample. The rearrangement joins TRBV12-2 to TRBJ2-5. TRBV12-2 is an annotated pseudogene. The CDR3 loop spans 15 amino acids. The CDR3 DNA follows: TGTGCAAGTCGCTTATTCCCAGAGCTCCAAGAGACCCAGTACTTC. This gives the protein CASRLFPELQETQYF.

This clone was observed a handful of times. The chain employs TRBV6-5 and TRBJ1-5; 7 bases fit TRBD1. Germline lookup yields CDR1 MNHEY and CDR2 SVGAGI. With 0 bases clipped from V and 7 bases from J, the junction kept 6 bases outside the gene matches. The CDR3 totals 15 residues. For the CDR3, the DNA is TGTGCCAGCAGTTACTCTGCCAGGGGGTTGCAGCCCCAGCATTTT. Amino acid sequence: CASSYSARGLQPQHF.

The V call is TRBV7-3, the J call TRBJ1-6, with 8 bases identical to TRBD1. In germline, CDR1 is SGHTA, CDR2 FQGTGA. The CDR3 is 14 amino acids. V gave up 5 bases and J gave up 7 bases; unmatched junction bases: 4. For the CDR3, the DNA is TGTGCCAGCAGCCTACAGGGGGGAAATTCACCCCTCCACTTT. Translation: CASSLQGGNSPLHF.

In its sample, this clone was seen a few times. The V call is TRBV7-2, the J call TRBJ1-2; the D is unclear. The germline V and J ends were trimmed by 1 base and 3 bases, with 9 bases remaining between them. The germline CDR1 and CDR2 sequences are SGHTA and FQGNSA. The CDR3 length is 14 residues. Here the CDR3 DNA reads TGTGCCAGCAGCTTAGATCACGGATACTATGGCTACACCTTC. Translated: CASSLDHGYYGYTF.

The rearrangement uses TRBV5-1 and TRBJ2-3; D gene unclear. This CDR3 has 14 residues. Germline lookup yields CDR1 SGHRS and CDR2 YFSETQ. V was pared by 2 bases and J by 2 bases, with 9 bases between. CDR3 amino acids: CASSLGKPTDTQYF. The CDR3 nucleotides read TGCGCCAGCAGCTTAGGAAAACCCACAGATACGCAGTATTTT.

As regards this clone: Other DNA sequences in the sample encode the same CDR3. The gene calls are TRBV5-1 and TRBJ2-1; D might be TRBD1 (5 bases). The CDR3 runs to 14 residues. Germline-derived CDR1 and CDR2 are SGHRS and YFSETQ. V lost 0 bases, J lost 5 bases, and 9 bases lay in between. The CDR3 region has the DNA TGCGCCAGCAGCTTGGGGCAGGGTGACAATGAGCAGTTCTTC. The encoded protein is CASSLGQGDNEQFF. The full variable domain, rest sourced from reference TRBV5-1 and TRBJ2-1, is KAGVTQTPRYLIKTRGQQVTLSCSPISGHRSVSWYQQTPGQGLQFLFEYFSETQRNKGNFPGRFSGRQFSNSRSEMNVSTLELGDSALYLCASSLGQGDNEQFFGPGTRLTVL.

This chain's CDR3 is CASSTGGQTEAFF. The CDR3 DNA sequence: TGTGCCAGCAGTACAGGGGGCCAGACTGAAGCTTTCTTT. J is TRBJ1-1 and V is TRBV27, with 9 bases aligning to TRBD1. The germline gives CDR1 MNHEY, CDR2 SMNVEV (reference sequence). The CDR3 is 13 residues long. V was clipped by 5 bases and J by 5 bases; unmatched bases: 3.

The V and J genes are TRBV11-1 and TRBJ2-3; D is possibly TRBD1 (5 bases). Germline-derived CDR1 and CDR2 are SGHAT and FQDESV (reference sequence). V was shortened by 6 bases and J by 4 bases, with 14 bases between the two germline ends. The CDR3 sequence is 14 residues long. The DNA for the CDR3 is TGTGCCAGCAGGACAAGGGGTACCTCAGATACGCAGTATTTT. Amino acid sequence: CASRTRGTSDTQYF.

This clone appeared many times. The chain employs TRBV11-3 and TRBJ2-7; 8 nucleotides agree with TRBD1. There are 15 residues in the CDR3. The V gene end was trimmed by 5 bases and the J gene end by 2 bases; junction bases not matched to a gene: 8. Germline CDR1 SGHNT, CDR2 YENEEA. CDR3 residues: CASSPSGGLTYEQYF. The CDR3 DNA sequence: TGTGCCAGCAGCCCCTCAGGGGGCCTCACCTACGAGCAGTACTTC.

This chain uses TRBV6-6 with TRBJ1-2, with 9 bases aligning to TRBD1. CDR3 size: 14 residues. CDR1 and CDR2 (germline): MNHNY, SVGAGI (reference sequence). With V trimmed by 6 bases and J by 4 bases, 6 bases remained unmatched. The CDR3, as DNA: TGTGCCAGCAGGTCGGGACAGGGCATCTATGGCTACACCTTC. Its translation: CASRSGQGIYGYTF.

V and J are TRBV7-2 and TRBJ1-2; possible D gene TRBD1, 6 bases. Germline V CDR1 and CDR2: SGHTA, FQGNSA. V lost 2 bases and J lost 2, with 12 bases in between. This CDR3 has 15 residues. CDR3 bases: TGTGCCAGCAGCTTAATTTCGGGGGGCAACTATGGCTACACCTTC. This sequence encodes CASSLISGGNYGYTF.

CDR3 sequence reads: CASSLDWVRNTEAFF. Here the CDR3 DNA reads TGTGCCAGCAGCTTAGACTGGGTCCGAAACACTGAAGCTTTCTTT. J is TRBJ1-1 and V is TRBV5-8; D unresolved. This CDR3 is 15 amino acids long. V dropped 2 bases and J dropped 2 bases, with 13 bases sitting between them. CDR1 SGHTS and CDR2 YDEGEE come from the germline V gene.

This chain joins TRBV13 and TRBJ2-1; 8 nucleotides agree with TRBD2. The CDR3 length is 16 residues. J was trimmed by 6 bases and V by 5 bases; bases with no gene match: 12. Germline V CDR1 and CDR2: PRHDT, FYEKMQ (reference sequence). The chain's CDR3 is CASSPSRGGGRNEQFF. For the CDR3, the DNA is TGTGCCAGCAGCCCTAGTCGGGGGGGCGGACGCAATGAGCAGTTCTTC.

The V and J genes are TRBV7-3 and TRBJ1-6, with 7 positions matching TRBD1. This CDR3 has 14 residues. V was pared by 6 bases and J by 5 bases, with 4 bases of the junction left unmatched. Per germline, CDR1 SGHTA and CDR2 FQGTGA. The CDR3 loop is CASSRGQDNSPLHF. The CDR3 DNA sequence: TGTGCCAGCAGTCGCGGACAGGATAATTCACCCCTCCACTTT. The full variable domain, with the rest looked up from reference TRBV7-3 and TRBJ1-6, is GAGVSQTPSNKVTEKGKYVELRCDPISGHTALYWYRQSLGQGPEFLIYFQGTGAADDSGLPNDRFFAVRPEGSVSTLKIQRTERGDSAVYLCASSRGQDNSPLHFGNGTRLTVT.

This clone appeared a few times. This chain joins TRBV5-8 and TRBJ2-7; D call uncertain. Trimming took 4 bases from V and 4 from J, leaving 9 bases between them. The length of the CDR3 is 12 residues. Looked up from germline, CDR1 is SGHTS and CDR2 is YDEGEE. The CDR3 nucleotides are TGTGCCAGCAGCCGGTGGTTATACGAGCAGTACTTC. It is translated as CASSRWLYEQYF.

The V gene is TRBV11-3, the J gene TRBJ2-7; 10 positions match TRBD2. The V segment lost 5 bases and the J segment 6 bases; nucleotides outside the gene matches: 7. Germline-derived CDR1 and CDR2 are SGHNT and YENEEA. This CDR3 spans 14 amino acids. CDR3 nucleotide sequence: TGTGCCAGCAGCGTGAGCGGGGGGGTAAGCGAGCAGTACTTC. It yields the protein CASSVSGGVSEQYF.

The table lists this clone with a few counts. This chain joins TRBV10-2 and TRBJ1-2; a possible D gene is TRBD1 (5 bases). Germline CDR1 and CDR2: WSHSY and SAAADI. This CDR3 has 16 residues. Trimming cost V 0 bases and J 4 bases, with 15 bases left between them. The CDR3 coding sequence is TGCGCCAGCAGTGAGTCGATTGGCAGGGTCGGCTATGGCTACACCTTC. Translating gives CASSESIGRVGYGYTF.

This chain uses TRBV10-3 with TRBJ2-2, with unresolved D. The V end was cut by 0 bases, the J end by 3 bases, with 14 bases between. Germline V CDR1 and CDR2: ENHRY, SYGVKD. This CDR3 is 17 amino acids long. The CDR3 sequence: CAISESFVAGDTGELFF. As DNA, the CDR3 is TGTGCCATCAGTGAGTCCTTCGTGGCTGGGGACACCGGGGAGCTGTTTTTT.

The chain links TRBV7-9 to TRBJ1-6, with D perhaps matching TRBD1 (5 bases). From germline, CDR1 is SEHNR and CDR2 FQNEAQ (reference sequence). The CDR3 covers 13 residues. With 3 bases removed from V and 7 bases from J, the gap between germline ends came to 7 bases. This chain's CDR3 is CASSLGRNSPLHF. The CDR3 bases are TGTGCCAGCAGCTTGGGGCGAAATTCACCCCTCCACTTT.

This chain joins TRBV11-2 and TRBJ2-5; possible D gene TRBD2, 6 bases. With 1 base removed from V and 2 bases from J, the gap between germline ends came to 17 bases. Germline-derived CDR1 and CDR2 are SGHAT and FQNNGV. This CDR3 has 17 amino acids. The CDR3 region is CASSLVQMTRGQETQYF. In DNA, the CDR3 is TGTGCCAGCAGCTTAGTTCAGATGACTAGGGGACAAGAGACCCAGTACTTC.